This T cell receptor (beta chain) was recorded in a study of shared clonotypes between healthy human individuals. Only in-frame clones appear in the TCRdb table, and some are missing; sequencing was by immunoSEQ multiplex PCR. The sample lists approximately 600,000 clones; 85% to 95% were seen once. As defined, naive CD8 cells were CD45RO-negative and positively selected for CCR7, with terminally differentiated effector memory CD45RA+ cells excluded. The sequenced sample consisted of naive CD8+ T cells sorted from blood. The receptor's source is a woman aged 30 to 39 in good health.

The CDR3: CASSLGLRGGLYNEQFF. CDR3 sequence (DNA): TGTGCCAGCAGCTTAGGTCTGCGAGGCGGCCTTTACAATGAGCAGTTCTTC. The chain joins TRBV11-2 to TRBJ2-1; D gene unclear. This CDR3 is 17 amino acids long. V dropped 1 base and J dropped 4 bases, with 17 bases sitting between them. The germline CDR1 and CDR2 sequences are SGHAT and FQNNGV.